The entry below gives a single T cell receptor beta chain sequence along with its context. RNA transcripts served as the template for amplifying TCR beta CDR3 regions. TCR CDR3 underwent first-round RT-PCR with the HTBI primer set. TCRdb processed the multiplex PCR reads anew with MiXCR; each CDR3 protein has one entry. Of about 59,000 distinct CDR3 sequences listed, approximately 57% are singletons. This specimen belongs to a study of T cells in Graves' hyperthyroidism and ophthalmopathy. Trimming took 5 bases from V and 6 from J, leaving 18 bases between them. This CDR3 contains 15 residues. Germline loops: CDR1 SGHNT, CDR2 YENEEA.

Sequencing input: blood. V is TRBV11-3 and J is TRBJ2-3; D perhaps matches TRBD2 (6 bases). The receptor's source is a woman between 55 and 75 years old with Graves' ophthalmopathy. CDR3 coding DNA: TGTGCCAGCAGCCCGTTGGGGGGAGTACATGATACGCAGTATTTT. This encodes CASSPLGGVHDTQYF. The full variable domain, rest sourced from reference TRBV11-3 and TRBJ2-3, is EAGVVQSPRYKIIEKKQPVAFWCNPISGHNTLYWYLQNLGQGPELLIRYENEEAVDDSQLPKDRFSAERLKGVDSTLKIQPAELGDSAVYLCASSPLGGVHDTQYFGPGTRLTVL.